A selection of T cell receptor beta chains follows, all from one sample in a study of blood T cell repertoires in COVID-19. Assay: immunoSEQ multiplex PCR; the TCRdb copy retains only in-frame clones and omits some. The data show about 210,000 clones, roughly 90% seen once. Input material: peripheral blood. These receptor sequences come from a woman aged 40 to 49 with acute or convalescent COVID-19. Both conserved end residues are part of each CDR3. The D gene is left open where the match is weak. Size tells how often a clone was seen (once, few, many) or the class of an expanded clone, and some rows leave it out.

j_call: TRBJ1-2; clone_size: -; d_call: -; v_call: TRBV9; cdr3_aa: CASSVAPQDGYTF; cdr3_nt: TGTGCCAGCAGCGTAGCTCCCCAGGATGGCTACACCTTC
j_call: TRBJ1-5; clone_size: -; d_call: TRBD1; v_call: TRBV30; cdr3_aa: CAWTTGGHNQPQHF; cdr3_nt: TGTGCCTGGACAACAGGGGGCCACAATCAGCCCCAGCATTTT
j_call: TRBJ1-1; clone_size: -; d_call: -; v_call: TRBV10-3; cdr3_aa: CAISPGTRINTEAFF; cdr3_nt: TGTGCCATCAGTCCGGGGACACGGATTAACACTGAAGCTTTCTTT
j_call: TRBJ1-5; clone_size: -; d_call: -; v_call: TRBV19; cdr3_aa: CASSRQNSNQPQHF; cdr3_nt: TGTGCCAGTAGTCGACAGAATAGCAATCAGCCCCAGCATTTT
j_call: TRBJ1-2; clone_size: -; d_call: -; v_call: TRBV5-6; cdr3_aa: CASTEGGLIGYTF; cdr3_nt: TGTGCCAGCACCGAGGGGGGGTTAATCGGCTACACCTTC
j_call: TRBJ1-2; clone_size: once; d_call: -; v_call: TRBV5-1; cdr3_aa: CASGTGTIDGYTF; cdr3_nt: TGCGCCAGCGGAACAGGGACTATCGATGGCTACACCTTC
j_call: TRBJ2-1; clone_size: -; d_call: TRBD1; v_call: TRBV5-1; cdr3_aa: CASRLGTENYNEQFF; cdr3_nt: TGCGCCAGCAGGCTCGGGACAGAGAATTACAATGAGCAGTTCTTC
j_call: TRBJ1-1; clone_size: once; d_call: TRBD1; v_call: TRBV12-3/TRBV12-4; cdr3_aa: CASSFLPDREAFF; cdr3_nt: TGTGCCAGCAGTTTCCTGCCGGACAGGGAGGCTTTCTTT
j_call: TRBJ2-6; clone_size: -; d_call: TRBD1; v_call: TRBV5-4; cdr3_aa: CASSLGMGQGSSGANVLTF; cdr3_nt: TGTGCCAGCAGCTTGGGAATGGGACAGGGGAGCTCTGGGGCCAACGTCCTGACTTTC
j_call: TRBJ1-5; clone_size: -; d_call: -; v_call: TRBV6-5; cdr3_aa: CASRYDFFNQPQHF; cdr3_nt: TGTGCCAGCAGGTACGACTTCTTTAATCAGCCCCAGCATTTT
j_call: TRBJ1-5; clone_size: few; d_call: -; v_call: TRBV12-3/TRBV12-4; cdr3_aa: CASSLTGNQPQHF; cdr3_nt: TGTGCCAGCAGTTTAACGGGTAATCAGCCCCAGCATTTT
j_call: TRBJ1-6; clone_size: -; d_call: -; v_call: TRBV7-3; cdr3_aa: CASSLLSGSSSPLHF; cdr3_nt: TGTGCCAGCAGCTTATTATCAGGGTCGTCTTCACCCCTCCACTTT
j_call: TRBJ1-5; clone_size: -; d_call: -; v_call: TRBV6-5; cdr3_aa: CASSSVGGRYQPQHF; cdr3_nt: TGTGCCAGCAGTTCCGTGGGGGGGCGATATCAGCCCCAGCATTTT
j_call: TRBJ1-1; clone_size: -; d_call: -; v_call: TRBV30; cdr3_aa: CAWRSKRTVYNTEAFF; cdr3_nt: TGTGCCTGGAGAAGTAAAAGGACAGTCTATAACACTGAAGCTTTCTTT
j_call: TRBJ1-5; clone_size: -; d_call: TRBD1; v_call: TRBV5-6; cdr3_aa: CASSLGDSYQPQHF; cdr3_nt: TGTGCCAGCAGCTTAGGGGACAGTTATCAGCCCCAGCATTTT
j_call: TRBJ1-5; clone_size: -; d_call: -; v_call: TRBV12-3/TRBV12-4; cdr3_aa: CASRAGEQPQHF; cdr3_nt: TGTGCCAGCAGGGCAGGTGAACAGCCCCAGCATTTT
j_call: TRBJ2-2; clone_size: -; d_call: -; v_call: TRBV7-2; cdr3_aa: CASSLAGGGTNTGELFF; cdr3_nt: TGTGCCAGCAGCTTAGCGGGAGGAGGGACCAACACCGGGGAGCTGTTTTTT
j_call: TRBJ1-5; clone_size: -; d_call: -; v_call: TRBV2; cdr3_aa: CASRRLGGNQPQHF; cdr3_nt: TGTGCCAGCAGGCGGCTGGGGGGGAATCAGCCCCAGCATTTT
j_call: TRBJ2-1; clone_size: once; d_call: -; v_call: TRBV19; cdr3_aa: CASSWTLAREQFF; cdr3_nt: TGTGCCAGTAGTTGGACTCTAGCCCGCGAGCAGTTCTTC
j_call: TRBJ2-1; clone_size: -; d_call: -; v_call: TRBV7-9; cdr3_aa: CASSPGGRPDNEQFF; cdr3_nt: TGTGCCAGCAGCCCCGGAGGCCGCCCGGACAATGAGCAGTTCTTC
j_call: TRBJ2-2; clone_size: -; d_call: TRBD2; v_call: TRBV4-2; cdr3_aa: CASSQGLAGGPGELFF; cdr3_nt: TGTGCCAGCAGCCAGGGACTAGCGGGGGGGCCCGGGGAGCTGTTTTTT
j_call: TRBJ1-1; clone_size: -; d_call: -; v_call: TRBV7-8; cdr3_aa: CASSLATTAPNTEAFF; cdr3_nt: TGTGCCAGCAGCTTAGCTACGACAGCTCCGAACACTGAAGCTTTCTTT
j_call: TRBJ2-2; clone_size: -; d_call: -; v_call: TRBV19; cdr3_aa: CARVDTANTGELFF; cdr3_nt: TGTGCCAGGGTTGATACAGCGAACACCGGGGAGCTGTTTTTT
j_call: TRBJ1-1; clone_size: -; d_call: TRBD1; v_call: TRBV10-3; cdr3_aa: CAISPWDRNTEAFF; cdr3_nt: TGTGCCATCAGCCCCTGGGACAGGAACACTGAAGCTTTCTTT
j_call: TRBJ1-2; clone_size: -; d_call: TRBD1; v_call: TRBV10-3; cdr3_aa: CAISEPDRAGGYTF; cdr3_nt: TGTGCCATCAGTGAACCCGACAGGGCCGGTGGCTACACCTTC
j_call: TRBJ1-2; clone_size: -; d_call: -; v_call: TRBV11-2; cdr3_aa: CASSQWTGNYGYTF; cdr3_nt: TGTGCCAGCAGCCAATGGACGGGGAACTATGGCTACACCTTC
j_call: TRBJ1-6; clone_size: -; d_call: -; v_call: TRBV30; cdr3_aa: CAWSVAGNSPLHF; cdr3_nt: TGTGCCTGGAGTGTTGCGGGGAATTCACCCCTCCACTTT
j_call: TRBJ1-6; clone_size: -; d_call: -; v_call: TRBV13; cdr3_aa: CASSLAFRPPLNSPLHF; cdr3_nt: TGTGCCAGCAGCTTAGCTTTCAGGCCGCCCCTGAATTCACCCCTCCACTTT
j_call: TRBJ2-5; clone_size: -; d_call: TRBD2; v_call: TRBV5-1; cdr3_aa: CASSPGGGETQYF; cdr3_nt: TGCGCCAGCAGCCCGGGAGGGGGAGAGACCCAGTACTTC
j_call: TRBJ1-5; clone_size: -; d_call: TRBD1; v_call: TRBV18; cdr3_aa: CASSPPDRGGQPQHF; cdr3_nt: TGTGCCAGCTCACCACCGGACAGGGGTGGTCAGCCCCAGCATTTT
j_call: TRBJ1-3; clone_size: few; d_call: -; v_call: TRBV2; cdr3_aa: CASGIGGSGNTIYF; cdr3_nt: TGTGCCAGCGGGATAGGGGGCTCTGGAAACACCATATATTTT
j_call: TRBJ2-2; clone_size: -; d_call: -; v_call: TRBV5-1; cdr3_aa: CASSLAGGLAGELFF; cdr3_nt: TGCGCCAGCAGCTTGGCCGGGGGGCTAGCCGGGGAGCTGTTTTTT
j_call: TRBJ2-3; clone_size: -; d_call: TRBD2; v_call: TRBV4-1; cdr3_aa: CASSQEGLAGTPDF; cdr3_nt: TGCGCCAGCAGCCAAGAGGGACTAGCGGGAACCCCGGATTTT
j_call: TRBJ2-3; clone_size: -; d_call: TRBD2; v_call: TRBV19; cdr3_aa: CASSIDGGGGRDTQYF; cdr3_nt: TGTGCCAGTAGTATAGATGGTGGCGGGGGAAGAGATACGCAGTATTTT
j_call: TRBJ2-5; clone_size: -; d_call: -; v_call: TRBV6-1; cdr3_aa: CASSDNPEETQYF; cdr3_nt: TGTGCCAGCAGTGACAACCCTGAGGAGACCCAGTACTTC
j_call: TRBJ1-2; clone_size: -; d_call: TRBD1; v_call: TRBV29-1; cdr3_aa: CSVLGPGQGRYGYTF; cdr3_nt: TGCAGCGTTTTAGGACCGGGACAGGGTCGATATGGCTACACCTTC
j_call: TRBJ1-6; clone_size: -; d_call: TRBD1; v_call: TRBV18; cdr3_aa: CASSARDRVNSPLHF; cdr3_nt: TGTGCCAGCTCAGCCCGGGACAGGGTCAATTCACCCCTCCACTTT
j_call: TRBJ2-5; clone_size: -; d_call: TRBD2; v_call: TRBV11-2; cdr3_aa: CASSSFGGAQYF; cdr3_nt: TGTGCCAGCAGCTCGTTTGGGGGGGCCCAGTACTTC
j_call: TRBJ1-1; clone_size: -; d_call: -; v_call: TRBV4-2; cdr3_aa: CASSQATGKGTEAFF; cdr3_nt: TGTGCCAGCAGCCAAGCTACAGGGAAGGGCACTGAAGCTTTCTTT
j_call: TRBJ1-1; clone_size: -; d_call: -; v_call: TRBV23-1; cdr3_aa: CASSQNGTRNLNTEAFF; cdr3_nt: TGCGCCAGCAGTCAAAATGGCACCAGGAACTTGAACACTGAAGCTTTCTTT
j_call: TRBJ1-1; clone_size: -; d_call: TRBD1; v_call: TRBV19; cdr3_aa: CASSPGGQGNTEAFF; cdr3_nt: TGTGCCAGTAGTCCTGGAGGACAGGGGAACACTGAAGCTTTCTTT